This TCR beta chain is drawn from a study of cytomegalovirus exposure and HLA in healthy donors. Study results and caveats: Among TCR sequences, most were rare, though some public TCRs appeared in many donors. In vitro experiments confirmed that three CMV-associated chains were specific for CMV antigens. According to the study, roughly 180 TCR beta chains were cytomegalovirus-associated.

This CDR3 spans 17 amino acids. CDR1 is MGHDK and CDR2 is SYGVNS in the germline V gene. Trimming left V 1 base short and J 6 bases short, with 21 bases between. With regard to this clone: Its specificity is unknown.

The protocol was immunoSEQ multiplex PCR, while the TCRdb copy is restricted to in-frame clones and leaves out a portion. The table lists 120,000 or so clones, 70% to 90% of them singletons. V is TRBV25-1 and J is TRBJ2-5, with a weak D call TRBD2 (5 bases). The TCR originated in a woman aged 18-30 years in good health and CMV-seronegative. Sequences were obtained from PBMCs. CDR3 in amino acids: CASSEFGGQRTAKTQYF. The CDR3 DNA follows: TGTGCCAGCAGTGAATTTGGAGGCCAGCGAACTGCCAAGACCCAGTACTTC. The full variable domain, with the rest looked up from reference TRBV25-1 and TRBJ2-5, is EADIYQTPRYLVIGTGKKITLECSQTMGHDKMYWYQQDPGMELHLIHYSYGVNSTEKGDLSSESTVSRIRTEHFPLTLESARPSHTSQYLCASSEFGGQRTAKTQYFGPGTRLLVL.